These 11 T cell receptor beta chains originate from one sample sequenced in a study of tumor-infiltrating lymphocytes in primary liver carcinoma. Total RNA (approximately 0.5 ug) served as template for TCR beta cDNA synthesis primed by a constant-region primer. ARM-PCR was slightly modified, and three nested multiplex PCR rounds with it gave rise to the TCR beta libraries. Running around 10 cycles apiece, the first two PCR rounds relied on TRBV1-TRBV30 forward primers together with a C-beta reverse primer. TCRdb recomputed calls from the multiplex PCR reads with MiXCR, one row per CDR3 protein. This table holds 320,000 or so distinct CDR3 sequences, about 62% found once. For blood RNA, unsorted whole blood served as the source, and germline DNA was extracted too. Sequenced material: peripheral blood. Receptors originate from a man between 40 and 49 years old with primary liver carcinoma and hepatitis B virus infection.

Comment on this clonotype: At one end the junction does not follow the germline gene, possibly because of a read error. V and J are TRBV5-1 and TRBJ2-6, with D maybe TRBD1 (6 bases). The CDR3 contains 16 residues. Germline V gene lookup returns CDR1 SGHRS and CDR2 YFSETQ. Here the CDR3 reads CTSSLVTGAGANVLTF. The CDR3 nucleotides read TGCACCAGCAGCTTGGTGACAGGCGCTGGGGCCAACGTCCTGACTTTC.

This clonotype was found a few times. V usage is TRBV4-3 and J usage is TRBJ1-2; perhaps TRBD1 as D (5 bases). V shed 0 bases and J shed 3 bases, with 23 bases lying between them. Germline V gene lookup returns CDR1 LGHNA and CDR2 YSLEER. The CDR3 is 19 residues long. DNA for the CDR3: TGCGCCAGCAGCCAAGATCGGGGGACCCCACGAGGACGCTACTATGGCTACACCTTC. Its translation is CASSQDRGTPRGRYYGYTF.

Concerning this clonotype itself: A much larger clone lies one base from this, so it may be a read error. The gene calls are TRBV29-1 and TRBJ1-1; perhaps TRBD1 as D (5 bases). Trimming removed 6 bases at V and 4 bases at J, with 12 bases between. Germline V gene lookup returns CDR1 SQVTM and CDR2 ANQGSEA. This CDR3 region has 12 residues. CDR3 DNA sequence: TGCAGCGTGGTTCGGACATGCACTGAAGCTTTCTTT. It encodes CSVVRTCTEAFF.

A word on this clonotype: One end of the junction is discordant with germline, which a read error may explain. The chain employs TRBV11-2 and TRBJ2-7; 7 bases are a match to TRBD1. The CDR3 length is 15 residues. The V gene's germline CDR1 is SGHAT and CDR2 FQNNGV. This CDR3 reads CTSSLVGGTNNEQYF. The CDR3 DNA reads as TGTACCAGCAGCTTAGTAGGGGGCACAAACAACGAGCAGTACTTC.

As to this clonotype: A much larger clone lies one base from this, so it may be a read error. The chain has TRBV6-2 or TRBV6-3 and TRBJ1-1; D is ambiguous. The CDR3 has 13 residues. Per the germline V gene, CDR1 is MNHEY and CDR2 is SVGEGT. Trimming removed 5 bases at V and 0 bases at J, with 7 bases between. This chain's CDR3 is CASSPTMNTEAFF. The CDR3 DNA reads TGTGCCAGCAGTCCTACTATGAACACTGAAGCTTTCTTT.

This clonotype was observed a single time. The chain uses TRBV6-1 and TRBJ1-4; unclear D gene. CDR3 size: 16 residues. Germline V gene data show CDR1 as MNHNS and CDR2 as SASEGT. The V end lost 7 bases, the J end lost 7 bases, and 22 bases lay between the germline ends. The CDR3 sequence: CASIAALGSLREKLFF. The CDR3, as DNA: TGTGCCAGCATCGCTGCCCTGGGCTCTCTACGTGAAAAACTGTTTTTT.

There are many counts of this clonotype. J is TRBJ2-1 and V is TRBV14; unclear D gene. V was trimmed by 4 bases and J by 1 base, leaving 11 bases between them. Germline CDR1 SGHDN, CDR2 FVKESK. The CDR3 loop spans 15 amino acids. This chain's CDR3 is CASSRALPSYNEQFF. For the CDR3, the DNA is TGTGCCAGCAGCCGGGCGCTTCCTTCCTACAATGAGCAGTTCTTC.

The table lists this clonotype with a few counts. The CDR3 ends on some other residue instead of the conserved phenylalanine or tryptophan, so this is likely a read error. The genes are TRBV7-8 and TRBJ2-7; TRBD1 matches at 7 bases. Germline values: CDR1 SGHVS, CDR2 FQNEAQ. V dropped 4 bases and J dropped 4; count of bases not matched to a gene: 10. This CDR3 comprises 15 residues. This CDR3 is CASSSRRTGRYEQYS. CDR3 nucleotides: TGTGCCAGCAGCTCAAGGAGGACAGGTCGGTACGAGCAGTACTCC.

As for this clonotype: One end of the junction fails to match germline, which may point to a read error. V gene TRBV29-1 combines with J gene TRBJ1-2; D is unresolved. CDR3 size: 13 residues. CDR1 and CDR2 from the germline V gene are SQVTM and ANQGSEA. The CDR3 DNA follows: TGCAGTGTTGAAGTTTTAGTTAACTATGGCTACACCTTC. Its protein product is CSVEVLVNYGYTF.

As to this clonotype: A much larger clone is a single base away; this may be a read error. This chain links TRBV29-1 with TRBJ1-2; perhaps TRBD1 as D (6 bases). The CDR3 contains 12 residues. V was trimmed by 8 bases and J by 6 bases, leaving 16 bases between them. Looked up from germline, CDR1 is SQVTM and CDR2 is ANQGSEA. In DNA, the CDR3 is TGCAGCATTCAGGGGAGGAGGGATGGCTACACCTTC. This codes for CSIQGRRDGYTF. The variable domain in full, with the rest retrieved from reference TRBV29-1 and TRBJ1-2, is SAVISQKPSRDICQRGTSLTIQCQVDSQVTMMFWYRQQPGQSLTLIATANQGSEATYESGFVIDKFPISRPNLTFSTLTVSNMSPEDSSIYLCSIQGRRDGYTFGSGTRLTVV.

Comments on this clonotype: A much larger clone differs from this one at a single base, so this may be a read error. The genes are TRBV7-8 and TRBJ2-1; tentative D call: TRBD2 (5 bases). The CDR3 length is 14 residues. The V end lost 5 bases, the J end lost 8 bases, and 16 bases lay between the germline ends. The germline V gene has CDR1 SGHVS and CDR2 FQNEAQ. The CDR3 nucleotides read TGTGCCAGCAGCCAGAGGACTCGATTCCATGAGCAGTTCTTC. Residues: CASSQRTRFHEQFF.